The T cell receptor beta chain described here comes from a study of shared clonotypes between healthy human individuals. General study findings and limits: Rarefaction exposed incomplete sorted-subset sequencing despite large depth. Read depth was anticipated to influence clonotype sharing among donors.

Each replicate PCR on the sorted subsets used 200 to 250 ng DNA (around 31,000 T cell genomes). The table came from immunoSEQ multiplex PCR; TCRdb's copy has only in-frame clones and leaves some out. Among about 1 million clones, under 80% were seen once, and the ten largest hold about 1.5%. The CDR3 loop spans 12 amino acids. Germline values: CDR1 GTSNPN, CDR2 SVGIG (reference sequence). The V gene lost 1 base and the J gene lost 4 bases, with 7 bases spanning the gap. A remark on this clone: Antigen: not known.

Partitioning of CD4+ cells yielded a CD45RA+ naive subset and a CD45RA-negative memory subset. The sequence was obtained from a young man in good health. The V gene is TRBV30, the J gene TRBJ1-2; D gene ambiguous. Sequenced sample: memory CD4+ T cells sorted from blood. Subset given: CD45RA-negative fraction. The CDR3 DNA reads as TGTGCCTGGAGTGGACGGATCTATGGCTACACCTTC. This gives the protein CAWSGRIYGYTF.